This is a list of T cell receptor beta chains from one sample in a study of healthy donors' naive CD4 and CD8 T cells. TCRdb redid the calling of the reads with MiXCR, one entry per CDR3 protein. The sample has around 180,000 distinct CDR3 sequences, about four fifths seen once. The sample was naive CD4+ and CD8+ T cells sorted from blood, pooled from several donors. The receptors originated from a pool of human donors in good health; the sample pools cells from several healthy donors. Each CDR3 is given with its conserved first and last residue. Fields, in order: V gene, clone size, D gene, J gene, CDR3 protein, CDR3 DNA. The D gene is left open where the match is weak. Expanded clones get a size class; other rows say once, few or many, or leave the size out.

V: TRBV5-4; size: -; D: -; J: TRBJ2-3; CDR3: CASSSLGDTQYF; DNA: TGTGCCAGCAGCTCGCTCGGGGATACGCAGTATTTT
V: TRBV20-1; size: -; D: -; J: TRBJ2-1; CDR3: CSAPRRSYNEQFF; DNA: TGCAGTGCTCCCCGCAGGTCCTACAATGAGCAGTTCTTC
V: TRBV19; size: -; D: -; J: TRBJ2-7; CDR3: CASSPRTGPDYEQYF; DNA: TGTGCCAGTAGTCCCCGCACCGGACCCGACTACGAGCAGTACTTC
V: TRBV29-1; size: -; D: TRBD1; J: TRBJ1-2; CDR3: CRGQLRANYGYTF; DNA: TGCAGGGGACAGCTTCGAGCTAACTATGGCTACACCTTC
V: TRBV6-1; size: few; D: -; J: TRBJ2-5; CDR3: CASSVGGTQETQYF; DNA: TGTGCCAGCAGTGTGGGCGGGACCCAAGAGACCCAGTACTTC
V: TRBV10-3; size: once; D: -; J: TRBJ2-1; CDR3: CAISLAEYNEQFF; DNA: TGTGCCATCAGTTTAGCGGAATACAATGAGCAGTTCTTC
V: TRBV6-5; size: few; D: TRBD2; J: TRBJ2-3; CDR3: CASSYETSAISTDTQYF; DNA: TGTGCCAGCAGTTACGAGACTAGCGCGATTAGCACAGATACGCAGTATTTT
V: TRBV19; size: -; D: -; J: TRBJ2-6; CDR3: CASSMPRQTGANVLTF; DNA: TGTGCCAGTAGTATGCCCCGGCAGACTGGGGCCAACGTCCTGACTTTC
V: TRBV29-1; size: -; D: TRBD1; J: TRBJ2-7; CDR3: CSVEDWDRGSYEQYF; DNA: TGCAGCGTTGAAGATTGGGACAGGGGCTCCTACGAGCAGTACTTC
V: TRBV5-1; size: -; D: -; J: TRBJ1-2; CDR3: CASSLRWGGLDGYTF; DNA: TGCGCCAGCAGCTTGCGGTGGGGAGGCCTGGATGGCTACACCTTC
V: TRBV29-1; size: -; D: TRBD1; J: TRBJ2-7; CDR3: CSVRGSKDRGNHEQYF; DNA: TGCAGCGTACGAGGGTCTAAGGACAGGGGGAACCACGAGCAGTACTTC
V: TRBV6-5; size: -; D: -; J: TRBJ1-2; CDR3: CASSSPRGTSYGYTF; DNA: TGTGCCAGCAGTAGCCCTCGGGGCACCAGCTATGGCTACACCTTC
V: TRBV29-1; size: -; D: -; J: TRBJ2-1; CDR3: CSVRTGESGRTGREQFF; DNA: TGCAGCGTTCGGACAGGGGAAAGCGGGAGGACGGGAAGGGAGCAGTTCTTC
V: TRBV29-1; size: -; D: TRBD2; J: TRBJ2-4; CDR3: CSVGLASGENIQYF; DNA: TGCAGCGTTGGTTTGGCTAGCGGCGAAAACATTCAGTACTTC
V: TRBV6-2/TRBV6-3; size: -; D: TRBD1; J: TRBJ2-7; CDR3: CASSYPKPGTGYEQYF; DNA: TGTGCCAGCAGTTACCCGAAACCCGGGACAGGCTACGAGCAGTACTTC
V: TRBV29-1; size: once; D: -; J: TRBJ1-1; CDR3: CSVERGATGMTTEAFF; DNA: TGCAGCGTTGAAAGGGGTGCAACAGGGATGACCACTGAAGCTTTCTTT
V: TRBV29-1; size: -; D: TRBD1; J: TRBJ1-1; CDR3: CSVMDRLNTEAFF; DNA: TGCAGCGTCATGGACAGGTTGAACACTGAAGCTTTCTTT
V: TRBV19; size: -; D: -; J: TRBJ1-1; CDR3: CASSITGEAFF; DNA: TGTGCCAGTAGTATCACAGGAGAAGCTTTCTTT
V: TRBV5-1; size: -; D: -; J: TRBJ1-5; CDR3: CASSLGGSTNQPQHF; DNA: TGCGCCAGCAGCTTGGGTGGCAGCACCAATCAGCCCCAGCATTTT
V: TRBV29-1; size: -; D: -; J: TRBJ2-2; CDR3: CSVRRGRTNTGELFF; DNA: TGCAGCGTTCGGCGGGGACGGACCAACACCGGGGAGCTGTTTTTT
V: TRBV6-5; size: -; D: -; J: TRBJ2-1; CDR3: CASSRGMPYNEQFF; DNA: TGTGCCAGCAGTCGCGGGATGCCCTACAATGAGCAGTTCTTC
V: TRBV15; size: once; D: -; J: TRBJ1-1; CDR3: CATSSGEVVNTEAFF; DNA: TGTGCCACCAGCTCCGGGGAGGTGGTGAACACTGAAGCTTTCTTT